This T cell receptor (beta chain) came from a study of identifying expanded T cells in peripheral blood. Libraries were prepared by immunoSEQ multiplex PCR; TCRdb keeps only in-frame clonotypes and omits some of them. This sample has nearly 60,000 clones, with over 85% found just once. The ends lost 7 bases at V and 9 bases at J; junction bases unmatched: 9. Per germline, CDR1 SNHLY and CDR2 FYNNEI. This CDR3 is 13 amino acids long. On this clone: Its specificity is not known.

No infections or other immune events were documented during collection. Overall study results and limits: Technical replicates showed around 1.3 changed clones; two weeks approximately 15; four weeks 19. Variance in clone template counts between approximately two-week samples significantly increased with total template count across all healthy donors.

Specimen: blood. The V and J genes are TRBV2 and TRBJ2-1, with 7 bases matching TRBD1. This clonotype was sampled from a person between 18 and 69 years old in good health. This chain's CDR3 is CASIRGSDGEQFF. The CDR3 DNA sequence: TGTGCCAGCATCAGGGGGTCGGACGGTGAGCAGTTCTTC.